The clone carrying this TCR beta chain was counted between two and nine times. Its antigen is currently unknown. Diagnosis relied on clinical symptoms, serum thyroxine, TRAb, thyroid ultrasound and orbital computed tomography. The entry originates in a study of Graves' ophthalmopathy and Graves' hyperthyroidism. Germline V CDR1 and CDR2: SGHAT, FQNNGV. The length of the CDR3 is 13 residues. The ends were cut back, 6 bases at V and 4 bases at J, with 9 bases in the middle. From RNA, the CDR3 regions of TCR beta chains were amplified and sequenced. The authors performed first-round RT-PCR with HTBI primers and then a second-round multiplex PCR. TCRdb reprocessed the multiplex PCR reads with MiXCR, giving one entry per CDR3 protein. Here the sample spans about 620,000 distinct CDR3 sequences, about a fifth being singletons. Study-level points and caveats: The model's prediction of ophthalmopathy progression had 65% to 71% sensitivity and 72% to 80% specificity.

The gene calls are TRBV11-2 and TRBJ2-2, with D uncertain. Specimen: peripheral blood. The receptor was derived from a woman aged 18-29 years with stable Graves' hyperthyroidism. Some clones in this sample may be carry-over from other donors' samples. The CDR3 DNA reads as TGTGCCAGCAGAGACAAGGGCACCGGGGAGCTGTTTTTT. It encodes CASRDKGTGELFF.